One sample yielded the 7 T cell receptor beta chains listed below, sequenced in a study of Ad26.COV2.S vaccination and SARS-CoV-2 variants. TCRdb keeps only in-frame clones here, not all; method: immunoSEQ multiplex PCR. The sample consists of about 350,000 clones, about 87% of them appearing once. As for treatment: around 19 received Ad26.COV2.S at low or high dose, single or two shots; 5 received placebo; per-sample allocation not given. Day 63 after the first vaccine or placebo injection was the time point for sampling. This material consisted of peripheral blood, taken in a trial of Ad26.COV2.S vaccine versus placebo. The receptor set was obtained from a person aged 18-65 years who received the Ad26.COV2.S COVID-19 vaccine or a placebo.

This sequence joins TRBV27 and TRBJ1-6; 7 bases fit TRBD1. Germline CDR1 and CDR2: MNHEY and SMNVEV (reference sequence). The CDR3 spans 18 residues. The J segment lost 7 bases and the V segment lost 2 bases, leaving 14 bases of the junction unmatched. The CDR3 reads CASSLLLTPGGGNSPLHF. For the CDR3, the DNA is TGTGCCAGCAGTTTACTGTTGACGCCAGGGGGAGGGAATTCACCCCTCCACTTT.

The chain combines TRBV27 with TRBJ2-3, with TRBD2 matching 10 bases. Trimming cost V 9 bases and J 2 bases; bases outside gene matches: 5. In germline, CDR1 is MNHEY, CDR2 SMNVEV (reference sequence). The CDR3 extends over 14 amino acids. In nucleotides, the CDR3 is TGTGCCAGTCATAGCGGGAGGCTCACAGATACGCAGTATTTT. It yields the protein CASHSGRLTDTQYF.

The chain is built from TRBV6-2 or TRBV6-3 and TRBJ1-5; D is perhaps TRBD1 (5 bases). Germline loops: CDR1 MNHEY, CDR2 SVGEGT. The CDR3 runs 14 residues. V dropped 2 bases and J dropped 4 bases, with 9 bases sitting between them. The CDR3 DNA is TGTGCCAGCAGTTACAGGGAGGGGAATCAGCCCCAGCATTTT. Amino acids: CASSYREGNQPQHF.

The chain combines TRBV7-9 with TRBJ2-7; TRBD1 aligns across 8 bases. The CDR3 loop spans 15 amino acids. The V and J ends lost 0 bases and 7 bases, in that order; junction bases with no gene match: 8. Per the germline V gene, CDR1 is SEHNR and CDR2 is FQNEAQ (reference sequence). CDR3 region: CASSLASGQVIEQYF. In DNA form, the CDR3 reads TGTGCCAGCAGCTTAGCGTCGGGACAGGTTATAGAGCAGTACTTC.

The chain links TRBV5-6 to TRBJ2-6, with a weak D call TRBD2 (6 bases). This CDR3 comprises 14 residues. V lost 4 bases, J lost 6 bases, and 11 bases lay in between. The germline V gene has CDR1 SGHDT and CDR2 YYEEEE. The CDR3 coding sequence is TGTGCCAGCAGCCTCCCTAGCGCGGCCAACGTCCTGACTTTC. The encoded protein is CASSLPSAANVLTF.

This chain links TRBV9 with TRBJ1-3; D is unresolved. V was clipped by 1 base and J by 0 bases, with 14 bases between them. The CDR3 is 17 residues long. Germline-derived CDR1 and CDR2 are SGDLS and YYNGEE. CDR3 DNA sequence: TGTGCCAGCAGCGTATCTACGGGAGGGATCTCTGGAAACACCATATATTTT. It specifies CASSVSTGGISGNTIYF.

This clone was counted only a few times. The chain links TRBV11-2 to TRBJ1-6; D is uncertain. Germline V CDR1 and CDR2: SGHAT, FQNNGV. Deletions cut 1 base from V and 0 bases from J, with 4 bases between. The CDR3 is 15 amino acids. The CDR3 loop reads CASSLGGSYNSPLHF. CDR3 nucleotide sequence: TGTGCCAGCAGCTTAGGGGGCTCCTATAATTCACCCCTCCACTTT.